This T cell receptor beta chain emerged from a study of shared clonotypes between healthy human individuals. V lost 3 bases, J lost 5 bases, and 13 bases lay in between. From germline, CDR1 is SEHNR and CDR2 FQNEAQ (reference sequence). There are 14 residues in the CDR3. For sorted subsets, 150 to 200 ng DNA per replicate equaled roughly 30,000 T cell genomes. Assay: immunoSEQ multiplex PCR; the TCRdb copy retains only in-frame clones and omits some. The table shows fewer than 2.5 million clones, with approximately 93% occurring only once. The chain links TRBV7-9 to TRBJ2-5; possible D gene TRBD1, 6 bases. The sequenced material came from naive CD4+ T cells from PBMCs. Subset: CD45RA+ positively selected. The clonotype comes from a man between 18 and 35 years old in good health. Some clones in this sample may be carry-over from other donors' samples. CDR3 protein: CASSFAQGGETQYF. CDR3 sequence (DNA): TGTGCCAGCAGCTTCGCACAGGGTGGCGAGACCCAGTACTTC. The whole variable domain, remainder taken from reference TRBV7-9 and TRBJ2-5, is DTGVSQNPRHKITKRGQNVTFRCDPISEHNRLYWYRQTLGQGPEFLTYFQNEAQLEKSRLLSDRFSAERPKGSFSTLEIQRTEQGDSAMYLCASSFAQGGETQYFGPGTRLLVL.